This T cell receptor beta chain was retrieved from a study of T cells in Graves' hyperthyroidism and ophthalmopathy. Exclusion followed for patients with uncontrolled infection, other autoimmune disease, pregnancy or lactation. Based on clinical symptoms, serum thyroxine and TRAb, thyroid ultrasound and orbital computed tomography, diagnoses were reached. An approximately 10 ml volume of fresh peripheral blood provided the PBMCs. What was amplified from RNA transcripts were TCR beta CDR3 regions. Carried out on the TCR CDR3, a first-round RT-PCR used the HTBI primer set. TCRdb reprocessed the multiplex PCR reads via MiXCR and lists one record per CDR3 protein. The sample has fewer than 450,000 distinct CDR3 sequences, less than 20% seen once. Germline CDR1 SGHRS, CDR2 YFSETQ. V shed 2 bases and J shed 7 bases, with 19 bases lying between them. The CDR3 totals 16 residues.

The sequenced sample consisted of blood. The J gene is TRBJ1-3, the V gene TRBV5-1; a weak D match, TRBD1 (5 bases). The receptor was isolated from a man in his late teens or twenties with Graves' ophthalmopathy. This chain's CDR3 is CASSLGPPGDLNTIYF. In DNA form, the CDR3 reads TGCGCCAGCAGCTTAGGTCCTCCGGGGGATCTCAACACCATATATTTT.